These 29 T cell receptor beta chains share one sample of origin, sequenced in a study of graft-versus-host responses after intestinal transplantation. The protocol was immunoSEQ multiplex PCR, while the TCRdb copy is restricted to in-frame clones and leaves out a portion. The sample records nearly 110,000 clones, roughly 86% being singletons. These TCRs are of unknown antigen specificity. Sample: unstimulated CD4+ T cells sorted from spleen or lymph node cells, taken before transplant. These receptors were taken from a human donor who was the organ donor for an intestinal transplant.

This clone was picked up a small number of times. The rearrangement links TRBV7-2 to TRBJ2-3; D is tentatively TRBD1 or TRBD2 (6 bases each). The CDR3 runs to 14 residues. Trimming stripped 5 bases from V and 2 bases from J, with 11 bases between. Per the germline V gene, CDR1 is SGHTA and CDR2 is FQGNSA. CDR3 nucleotides: TGTGCCAGCAGCCCCTGGGGGGCCACAGATACGCAGTATTTT. Amino acids: CASSPWGATDTQYF.

The chain couples TRBV6-4 to TRBJ1-5; no definite D call. The V gene lost 2 bases and the J gene lost 4 bases, with 3 bases spanning the gap. Per germline, CDR1 MRHNA and CDR2 SNTAGT. The CDR3 loop spans 12 amino acids. The CDR3 region has the DNA TGTGCCAGCAGTGACAAGAATCAGCCCCAGCATTTT. This gives the protein CASSDKNQPQHF.

In its sample, this clone was seen once. This chain joins TRBV13 and TRBJ2-5, with 13 nucleotides matching TRBD2. Germline trimming cut 4 bases from V and 2 bases from J; bases unmatched to any gene: 4. From germline, CDR1 is PRHDT and CDR2 FYEKMQ (reference sequence). This CDR3 is 16 amino acids long. Here the CDR3 DNA reads TGTGCCAGCAGCTCGCGACTAGCGGGAGGTCAAGAGACCCAGTACTTC. It is translated as CASSSRLAGGQETQYF.

The chain employs TRBV6-5 and TRBJ2-7, with 9 bases matching TRBD2. V lost 2 bases, J lost 2 bases, and 1 base stayed unmatched. This CDR3 is 14 amino acids long. CDR1 and CDR2 (germline): MNHEY, SVGAGI. The CDR3 bases are TGTGCCAGCAGTTACGCGGGAGGGGCCTACGAGCAGTACTTC. Its protein product is CASSYAGGAYEQYF.

J is TRBJ1-2 and V is TRBV9; D is unclear. The CDR3 has 13 residues. In germline, CDR1 is SGDLS, CDR2 YYNGEE. Trimming left V 0 bases short and J 4 bases short, with 7 bases between. In nucleotides, the CDR3 is TGTGCCAGCAGCGTAGCCTATACCTATGGCTACACCTTC. It codes for CASSVAYTYGYTF.

V and J are TRBV10-1 and TRBJ1-6, with unresolved D. Germline CDR1 is WNHNN and CDR2 is SYGVQD (reference sequence). The CDR3 extends over 14 amino acids. V gave up 6 bases and J gave up 6 bases, with 12 bases separating them. CDR3 bases: TGCGCCAGCAGGCCCGACGGCTCTAATTCACCCCTCCACTTT. It is translated as CASRPDGSNSPLHF.

This rearrangement joins TRBV5-1 to TRBJ2-1; 8 nucleotides align to TRBD1. Losses at the gene ends were 4 bases for V and 4 bases for J; bases not matched to a gene: 10. The germline V gene encodes CDR1 SGHRS and CDR2 YFSETQ. The CDR3 spans 16 residues. The CDR3 loop is CASSPTGGGLYNEQFF. CDR3 coding DNA: TGCGCCAGCAGCCCAACAGGGGGAGGTTTATACAATGAGCAGTTCTTC.

The rearrangement uses TRBV7-7 and TRBJ2-1; D is perhaps TRBD1 (5 bases). V lost 4 bases and J lost 6, with 10 bases in between. The CDR3 sequence is 13 residues long. Looked up from germline, CDR1 is SSHAT and CDR2 is FNYEAQ (reference sequence). The CDR3 here is CASSSGHANEQFF. The CDR3 DNA reads TGTGCCAGCAGCTCCGGACACGCCAATGAGCAGTTCTTC.

The gene calls are TRBV5-1 and TRBJ2-1; D remains unclear. V lost 0 bases and J lost 8, with 3 bases in between. Per the germline V gene, CDR1 is SGHRS and CDR2 is YFSETQ. The CDR3 loop spans 11 amino acids. CDR3 in amino acids: CASSLVDEQFF. CDR3 nucleotide sequence: TGCGCCAGCAGCTTGGTTGATGAGCAGTTCTTC.

The chain has TRBV5-1 and TRBJ2-7; 8 nucleotides line up with TRBD2. Germline CDR1 SGHRS, CDR2 YFSETQ. The CDR3 covers 17 residues. J lost 2 bases, V lost 0 bases, and 10 bases had no gene match. The DNA of the CDR3 is TGCGCCAGCAGCTTGGCTCTTTTGTCGGGAGGGACCTACGAGCAGTACTTC. Protein product: CASSLALLSGGTYEQYF.

The chain recombines TRBV7-9 with TRBJ2-5; 9 positions agree with TRBD1. The CDR3 sequence is 15 residues long. The germline CDR1 and CDR2 sequences are SEHNR and FQNEAQ (reference sequence). The trim removed 10 bases at V and 4 bases at J, leaving 13 bases unmatched. The CDR3 here is CATQPDGTGIETQYF. In nucleotides, the CDR3 is TGTGCCACTCAGCCGGACGGGACAGGGATAGAGACCCAGTACTTC. The full variable domain, rest sourced from reference TRBV7-9 and TRBJ2-5, is DTGVSQNPRHKITKRGQNVTFRCDPISEHNRLYWYRQTLGQGPEFLTYFQNEAQLEKSRLLSDRFSAERPKGSFSTLEIQRTEQGDSAMYLCATQPDGTGIETQYFGPGTRLLVL.

This chain uses TRBV9 with TRBJ2-7; the match to TRBD1 covers 9 bases. Per germline, CDR1 SGDLS and CDR2 YYNGEE. V lost 0 bases, J lost 10 bases, and 8 bases stayed unmatched. This CDR3 comprises 14 residues. CDR3: CASSVDYRGRSQYF. The CDR3 region has the DNA TGTGCCAGCAGCGTAGATTACAGGGGGCGATCCCAGTACTTC.

The chain couples TRBV18 to TRBJ2-7; TRBD1 aligns across 9 bases. This CDR3 spans 14 amino acids. From germline, CDR1 is KGHSH and CDR2 LQKENI. Trimming at V came to 4 bases and at J to 7 bases, leaving 8 bases not matched to a gene. The CDR3 is CASSRGQGSGEQYF. Written as DNA, the CDR3 is TGTGCCAGCTCACGGGGACAGGGATCTGGGGAGCAGTACTTC.

For this clone: Other DNA sequences in this specimen translate into the identical CDR3. This chain uses TRBV6-5 with TRBJ1-4; D ambiguous. CDR1 is MNHEY and CDR2 is SVGAGI in the germline V gene. The CDR3 has 14 residues. V lost 6 bases and J 7 bases, leaving 15 bases between the germline ends. CDR3 sequence: CASSPQKWGEKLFF. The CDR3 DNA follows: TGTGCCAGCAGCCCGCAAAAGTGGGGTGAAAAACTGTTTTTT.

The rearrangement joins TRBV5-1 to TRBJ2-2; 8 nucleotides match TRBD1. The CDR3 runs 16 residues. The junction had 6 bases not matched to a gene; V was cut back by 1 base and J by 4 bases. Germline V CDR1 and CDR2: SGHRS, YFSETQ. CDR3 sequence (DNA): TGCGCCAGCAGCTTGCCAGGGGGCCAGCTCACCGGGGAGCTGTTTTTT. Its translation: CASSLPGGQLTGELFF.

This clone has more than one count but fewer than ten. The V and J genes are TRBV11-2 and TRBJ2-3; D not resolved. The CDR3 length is 12 residues. The V end was cut by 0 bases, the J end by 3 bases, with 1 base between. Germline V lookup: CDR1 SGHAT, CDR2 FQNNGV. The CDR3 reads CASSLETDTQYF. The CDR3 DNA reads TGTGCCAGCAGCTTAGAGACAGATACGCAGTATTTT.

The chain uses TRBV10-1 and TRBJ2-5, with TRBD1 matching 9 bases. After removal of 4 bases from V and 5 bases from J, the junction contained 8 bases not matched to a gene. The CDR3 totals 15 residues. Looked up from germline, CDR1 is WNHNN and CDR2 is SYGVQD (reference sequence). The CDR3 DNA reads TGCGCCAGCAGTGCGGGACAGGGAAGAGTTGAGACCCAGTACTTC. This sequence encodes CASSAGQGRVETQYF.

The chain joins TRBV5-1 to TRBJ2-3; D is uncertain. In germline, CDR1 is SGHRS, CDR2 YFSETQ. The CDR3 totals 14 residues. Trimming shortened V by 7 bases and J by 0 bases, and 12 bases separated the two germline ends. DNA of the CDR3: TGCGCCAGCTTTTCCGGCACTAGCACAGATACGCAGTATTTT. Translating gives CASFSGTSTDTQYF.

This chain joins TRBV7-9 and TRBJ2-2; 7 nucleotides agree with TRBD1. Germline CDR1 reads SEHNR; CDR2 reads FQNEAQ (reference sequence). There are 17 residues in the CDR3. Trimming at V came to 6 bases and at J to 0 bases, leaving 10 bases not matched to a gene. The CDR3 sequence is CASSQRGDSANTGELFF. The CDR3 DNA reads as TGTGCCAGCAGTCAAAGAGGGGACAGCGCGAACACCGGGGAGCTGTTTTTT. Together with reference TRBV7-9 and TRBJ2-2, the CDR3 gives the full variable domain: DTGVSQNPRHKITKRGQNVTFRCDPISEHNRLYWYRQTLGQGPEFLTYFQNEAQLEKSRLLSDRFSAERPKGSFSTLEIQRTEQGDSAMYLCASSQRGDSANTGELFFGEGSRLTVL.

The rearrangement joins TRBV11-3 to TRBJ1-6, with D maybe TRBD1 (5 bases). The V gene lost 1 base and the J gene lost 9 bases, with 13 bases spanning the gap. Looked up from germline, CDR1 is SGHNT and CDR2 is YENEEA. This CDR3 comprises 15 residues. In DNA form, the CDR3 reads TGTGCCAGCAGCTTAGTCGGGCAGGGAATTTCACCCCTCCACTTT. Amino acid sequence: CASSLVGQGISPLHF.

V gene TRBV10-2 combines with J gene TRBJ1-6; possible D gene TRBD1, 6 bases. Trimming took off 5 bases at V and 6 bases at J, with 17 bases between the two ends. The germline V gene has CDR1 WSHSY and CDR2 SAAADI. The CDR3 runs to 16 residues. The CDR3 is CASSSIVQGGNSPLHF. CDR3 sequence (DNA): TGCGCCAGCAGTAGTATAGTACAGGGAGGTAATTCACCCCTCCACTTT.

The chain has TRBV19 and TRBJ2-3, with D hard to call. The germline V and J ends were trimmed by 10 bases and 0 bases, with 11 bases remaining between them. The CDR3 extends over 13 amino acids. The germline gives CDR1 LNHDA, CDR2 SQIVND (reference sequence). The CDR3 DNA follows: TGTGCCACCACCTCGGCTAGCACAGATACGCAGTATTTT. The encoded protein is CATTSASTDTQYF.

This clone was seen a few times. The chain uses TRBV11-2 and TRBJ2-1, with 11 bases fitting TRBD2. This CDR3 comprises 16 residues. J was trimmed by 3 bases and V by 5 bases; bases with no gene match: 6. CDR1 is SGHAT, CDR2 FQNNGV, per germline. The CDR3 DNA sequence: TGTGCCAGCAGCAGTTACGGGACTAGCGGCTACAATGAGCAGTTCTTC. Protein sequence: CASSSYGTSGYNEQFF.

This rearrangement joins TRBV5-4 to TRBJ2-3; 9 bases are a match to TRBD1. Germline lookup yields CDR1 SGHNT and CDR2 YYREEE (reference sequence). There are 13 residues in the CDR3. The V segment lost 4 bases and the J segment 9 bases; nucleotides outside the gene matches: 6. As DNA, the CDR3 is TGTGCCAGCAGCACCGGGACAGGGAGGACGCAGTATTTT. This codes for CASSTGTGRTQYF.

The V and J genes are TRBV7-9 and TRBJ2-3, with 8 positions matching TRBD1. Trimming took 4 bases from V and 5 from J; bases not matched to a gene: 8. The germline V gene has CDR1 SEHNR and CDR2 FQNEAQ (reference sequence). The CDR3 is made up of 15 amino acids. The CDR3 coding sequence is TGTGCCAGCAGCTCCCCCAGGGGGCGAGGAGATACGCAGTATTTT. This encodes CASSSPRGRGDTQYF.

V gene TRBV10-3 combines with J gene TRBJ2-2, with D tentatively TRBD1 (8 bases). This CDR3 has 16 amino acids. The V and J ends lost 5 bases and 6 bases respectively, with 19 bases between them. Germline V gives CDR1 ENHRY, CDR2 SYGVKD. The CDR3 sequence: CAISTFRTGRAGELFF. Here the CDR3 DNA reads TGTGCCATCAGTACTTTTAGGACAGGGAGGGCCGGGGAGCTGTTTTTT.

V is TRBV10-3 and J is TRBJ2-7; D gene uncertain. The CDR3 length is 11 residues. Trimming left V 4 bases short and J 0 bases short, with 1 base between. Germline V gene sequence: CDR1 ENHRY, CDR2 SYGVKD. CDR3 sequence (DNA): TGTGCCATCAGTGGCTCCTACGAGCAGTACTTC. It yields the protein CAISGSYEQYF.

This rearrangement joins TRBV18 to TRBJ2-1; TRBD2 matches at 7 bases. The junction had 6 bases not matched to a gene; V was cut back by 3 bases and J by 7 bases. Per germline, CDR1 KGHSH and CDR2 LQKENI. The CDR3 loop spans 14 amino acids. Written as DNA, the CDR3 is TGTGCCAGCTCACCTCGCGGGAGCACGAATGAGCAGTTCTTC. The encoded protein is CASSPRGSTNEQFF.

CDR3 sequence: CAWSTDSNSPLHF. Written as DNA, the CDR3 is TGTGCCTGGAGTACGGACAGCAATTCACCCCTCCACTTT. The chain recombines TRBV30 with TRBJ1-6; a weak D match, TRBD1 (6 bases). The CDR3 is 13 residues long. Deletions cut 2 bases from V and 7 bases from J, with 9 bases between. Germline loops: CDR1 GTSNPN, CDR2 SVGIG (reference sequence).